One TCR beta chain is described in this entry. Its antigen is still unknown. The data are from a study of CD8 T cells in ankylosing spondylitis. Study results and caveats: Reportedly, matched ankylosing spondylitis synovial fluid was significantly enriched for disease-linked clones. Ankylosing spondylitis blood seemed to carry a telltale TCR beta motif made of several highly homologous variants.

Molecular-barcoded quantitative 5'-RACE produced these TCR beta libraries. TCRdb reprocessed the 5' RACE reads with MiXCR, giving one entry per CDR3 protein. The sample records 300,000 to 400,000 distinct CDR3 sequences, 20% to 25% being singletons. Between the trimmed V and J ends, which lost 8 bases and 1 base, there was a span of 13 bases. Germline CDR1 reads SGHTA; CDR2 reads FQGTGA. The CDR3 runs to 14 residues. The chain recombines TRBV7-3 with TRBJ2-3; D is possibly TRBD2 (5 bases). The sequence derives from a male donor with ankylosing spondylitis. Specimen: blood, either unsorted or a sorted T cell fraction (not recorded which). The CDR3 region is CASRSGGGTDTQYF. In DNA, the CDR3 is TGTGCCAGCCGCTCAGGAGGTGGCACAGATACGCAGTATTTT.